The entry below describes one T cell receptor (beta chain). Its antigen is currently unknown. Amplification from RNA transcripts yielded the TCR beta CDR3 regions. Second-round multiplex PCR followed a first-round RT-PCR using HTBI primers. MiXCR was run by TCRdb on the multiplex PCR reads, yielding one entry per CDR3 protein. Altogether around 1.1 million distinct CDR3 sequences are present, about two fifths being singletons, with the ten largest covering around 10%. These data come from a study of Graves' ophthalmopathy and Graves' hyperthyroidism. Points from the study as a whole: Predictions made by the model for ophthalmopathy progression reached more than 55% sensitivity and approximately 72% specificity. For separating ophthalmopathy from stable hyperthyroidism, a 13-signature model gave 85% to 90% sensitivity and roughly 77% specificity.

This CDR3 is 13 amino acids long. Germline V gives CDR1 SNHLY, CDR2 FYNNEI. The ends lost 7 bases at V and 7 bases at J; junction bases unmatched: 8. The rearrangement links TRBV2 to TRBJ1-2, with 8 bases lining up with TRBD1. Sequencing was done on a sample of peripheral blood or thyroid tissue (not recorded which). The TCR comes from an adult man with Graves' hyperthyroidism. This chain's CDR3 is CASIPTDRAGYTF. The CDR3 DNA reads TGTGCCAGCATACCGACGGACAGGGCTGGCTACACCTTC.